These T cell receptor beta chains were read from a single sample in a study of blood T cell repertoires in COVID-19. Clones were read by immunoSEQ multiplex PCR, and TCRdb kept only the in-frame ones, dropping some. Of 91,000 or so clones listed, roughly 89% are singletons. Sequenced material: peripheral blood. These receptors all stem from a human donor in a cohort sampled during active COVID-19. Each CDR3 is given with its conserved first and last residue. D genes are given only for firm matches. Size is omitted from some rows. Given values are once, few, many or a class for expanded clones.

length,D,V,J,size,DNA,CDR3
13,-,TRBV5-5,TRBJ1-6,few,TGTGCCAGCAGCTTAACAGGGAGTTCACCCCTCCACTTT,CASSLTGSSPLHF
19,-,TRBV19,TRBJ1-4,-,TGTGCCAGTAGTACTCTCCCAGGATTTTCATCCCCGAAAAATGAAAAACTGTTTTTT,CASSTLPGFSSPKNEKLFF
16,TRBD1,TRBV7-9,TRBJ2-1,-,TGTGCCAGCAGCTTTGCAGGGGGCGCGGTCTACAATGAGCAGTTCTTC,CASSFAGGAVYNEQFF
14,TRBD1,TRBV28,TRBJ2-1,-,TGTGCCAGCAATATAGGGACAGGCCTAGGTGAGCAGTTCTTC,CASNIGTGLGEQFF
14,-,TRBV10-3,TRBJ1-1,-,TGTGCCATCAGTGAGCTGGGGGGGACCACTGAAGCTTTCTTT,CAISELGGTTEAFF
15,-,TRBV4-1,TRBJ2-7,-,TGCGCCAGCAGCCAAGCGGTTAAAGTAGTCTACGAGCAGTACTTC,CASSQAVKVVYEQYF
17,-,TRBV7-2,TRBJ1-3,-,TGTGCCAGCAGTCCGGGGGAGGGATCCAGCTCTGGAAACACCATATATTTT,CASSPGEGSSSGNTIYF
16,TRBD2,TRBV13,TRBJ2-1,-,TGTGTCAGCAGCTTTAGCGGGGGTCCGCCGAACAATGAGCAGTTCTTC,CVSSFSGGPPNNEQFF
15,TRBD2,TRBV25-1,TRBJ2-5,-,TGTGCCAGCAGTTTCAGACTAGCGGGAGTGGAGACCCAGTACTTC,CASSFRLAGVETQYF
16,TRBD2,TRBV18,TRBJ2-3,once,TGTGCCAGCTCCTCGAGGGAGGGCCGGATGATAGATACGCAGTATTTT,CASSSREGRMIDTQYF
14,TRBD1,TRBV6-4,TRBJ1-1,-,TGTGCCAGCAGTTCTGGGGGGACAGGGCAAAGAGCTTTCTTT,CASSSGGTGQRAFF
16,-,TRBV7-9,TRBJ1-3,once,TGTGCCAGCAGCCGCCAGACTCTTTCCTCTGGAAACACCATATATTTT,CASSRQTLSSGNTIYF
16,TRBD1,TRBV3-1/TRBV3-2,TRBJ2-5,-,TGTGCCAGCAGCCAAGTCCCGGGACAGGGTCAAGAGACCCAGTACTTC,CASSQVPGQGQETQYF
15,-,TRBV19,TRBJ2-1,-,TGTGCCAGTAGTATTTCGGGAAACTCCTACAATGAGCAGTTCTTC,CASSISGNSYNEQFF
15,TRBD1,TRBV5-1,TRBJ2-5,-,TGCGCCAGCAGCCACGGGACAGGGGGCGGCGTGACCCAGTACTTC,CASSHGTGGGVTQYF
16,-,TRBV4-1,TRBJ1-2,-,TGCGCCAGCAGCCAAGGTTTAGGACAGCCCCACTATGGCTACACCTTC,CASSQGLGQPHYGYTF
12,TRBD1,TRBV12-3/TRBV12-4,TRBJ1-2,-,TGTGCCAGCAGTTTAGGAGGGGGCGGCTACACCTTC,CASSLGGGGYTF
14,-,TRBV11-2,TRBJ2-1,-,TGTGCCAGCAGCAAGCAACAGGGCTACAATGAGCAGTTCTTC,CASSKQQGYNEQFF